Given below is one T cell receptor beta chain in context. This clone appeared a few times. Its recognized antigen is unknown. Base qualities were left out, and no much larger clone turns up one base away. Collaborating institutions collected whole blood in K2EDTA tubes following their own protocols. For TCRbeta analysis, collaborators shipped samples in one of three forms: frozen whole blood, isolated PBMCs, or DNA extracted from either of those sample types. The immunoSEQ Assay, a bias-controlled multiplex PCR, was used to amplify TCRbeta CDR3 regions from genomic DNA. Per the source publication's procedure: Nucleated cell counts per sample were estimated from amplification of reference gene primers within the assay. To quantify the absolute abundance of each unique TCRbeta CDR3 rearrangement, sequence reads were collapsed and filtered. For each sample, productive Simpson clonality was calculated as the square root of Simpson's diversity index over productive rearrangements. Imported from immuneACCESS, the table was reduced by TCRdb to in-frame sequences with V and J called. These copies leave out some clones; in studies compared against another copy, an unresolved V gene accounts for under half, and the cause of the remainder is not known. Clone size and V and J calls were adopted from that table, with D and trimming inferred from the DNA. The sample yields roughly 140,000 clones; around 81% were counted once. The ten largest clonotypes hold roughly 4.7% of the sample.

The entry originates in a study of blood T cell repertoires in COVID-19 (TCRdb year 2020). About the study as a whole: Samples covering the acute and convalescent phases of COVID-19 were provided by collaborators in the United States, Italy and Spain. The material from the prospective study consisted of cDNA or gDNA derived from T cells, B-cell-depleted T cells, or PBMCs. The dataset comprised deeply sampled blood TCRbeta repertoires from subjects exposed to, actively infected with, or recovered from COVID-19. The repertoires were released in a freely available public database intended as a resource for research on the immune response to SARS-CoV-2. The samples were drawn from two sources: the first 160 participants of the ongoing ImmuneRACE study, and 1,000 to 1,500 subjects contributed by 6 global collaborators. The sample metadata nearly always contained a de-identified subject ID, COVID-19 status, age in years and sex. Where available, HLA class I and class II types were taken from metadata supplied by the sample provider and were not determined by assay-based typing.

The investigation overall reported the following: Clinical and demographic metadata were provided uncurated, with the amount varying by source and participant.

Sequenced sample: peripheral blood. This TCR derives from a woman between 45 and 60 years old with acute or convalescent COVID-19.

The sequenced DNA: TGTGCCAGCAGCCATGGCCGGGGTGAAGCTTTCTTT. Its protein reads: CASSHGRGEAFF. Here the chain combines TRBV4-2 and TRBJ1-1; too little of a D gene remains to name it. Via the germline V gene, CDR1 is LGHNA and CDR2 YNFKEQ. Trimming at the junction amounts to 3 bases on V and 7 bases on J, and the germline ends lie 9 bases apart. From its cysteine to its phenylalanine, the CDR3 spans 12 amino acids. Only the CDR3 region is kept as DNA, spanning 36 bases read in frame from base 1.